This TCR beta chain was sequenced during a study of PD-1 blockade in classical Hodgkin lymphoma. Study results and limitations: Repertoire difference causes, possibly disease activity or prior therapy, remain undefined. Complete responders possessed baseline diversity comparable to newly diagnosed patients. Newly diagnosed patients reportedly had lower baseline TCR diversity than healthy donors. CD4+ TCR diversity, unlike CD8+, rose significantly by C4D1.

Only in-frame clones appear in the TCRdb table, and some are missing; sequencing was by immunoSEQ multiplex PCR. The data show approximately 34,000 clones, around 76% seen once. Trimming pared 0 bases from V and 11 bases from J, leaving 6 bases between. The CDR3 sequence is 12 residues long. Germline loops: CDR1 SGHRS, CDR2 YFSETQ. No patient escaped relapse after autologous stem cell transplantation, and brentuximab vedotin exposure varied. This clone was observed a few times. Antigen unknown. This receptor was taken from a human donor with classical Hodgkin lymphoma. The input for sequencing was peripheral blood mononuclear cells (PBMCs), taken before the second cycle of nivolumab. The gene calls are TRBV5-1 and TRBJ1-6; D is undetermined. CDR3 protein: CASSLDRPPLHF. CDR3 nucleotides: TGCGCCAGCAGCTTGGATCGTCCACCCCTCCACTTT. The whole variable domain, filled in from reference TRBV5-1 and TRBJ1-6, reads KAGVTQTPRYLIKTRGQQVTLSCSPISGHRSVSWYQQTPGQGLQFLFEYFSETQRNKGNFPGRFSGRQFSNSRSEMNVSTLELGDSALYLCASSLDRPPLHFGNGTRLTVT.